The present T cell receptor beta chain was sequenced within a study of cytotoxic CD8 clonotypes in ibrutinib-treated CLL. For the study at large: The average sample held roughly 240,000 productive templates and 94,082 productive rearrangements.

CDR3 size: 13 residues. V was pared by 2 bases and J by 5 bases, with 8 bases between. CDR1 is SGDLS and CDR2 is YYNGEE in the germline V gene. Turning to this clone: Its antigen is unknown.

The assay was immunoSEQ multiplex PCR, and TCRdb's table has in-frame clones only and misses some. The data hold more than 110,000 clones, with roughly 76% observed a single time. Study-wide results and limits: Elevated clonality accompanied ibrutinib response, with a return toward baseline values at progression.

The rearrangement links TRBV9 to TRBJ1-5, with a tentative D call TRBD1 (5 bases). The sample here was PBMCs, taken after 24 months of ibrutinib treatment. The receptor was isolated from a human donor with chronic lymphocytic leukemia. The CDR3 loop reads CASSVRGDQPQHF. CDR3 sequence (DNA): TGTGCCAGCAGCGTCCGGGGGGATCAGCCCCAGCATTTT.